A selection of T cell receptor beta chains follows, all from one sample in a study of CD8 T cells in Susac syndrome. Via MiXCR, TCRdb re-called the immunoSEQ multiplex PCR reads, giving one row per CDR3 protein. The table records tens of thousands of distinct CDR3 sequences, just under 95% of them present only once. The sample taken for sequencing was CD8+ T cells from PBMCs. The receptors were sampled from a human donor in good health. The CDR3 runs from the conserved cysteine through the conserved F or W. Each record gives: clone size, V gene, J gene, D gene, CDR3 protein, CDR3 DNA. The D gene is left open where the match is weak. Part of the rows lack a size; the others show once, few, many or a class for expanded clones.

abundance: NA; v_gene: TRBV7-9; j_gene: TRBJ2-5; d_gene: NA; CDR3aa: CASSPPSSGAQETQYF; CDR3nt: TGTGCCAGCAGCCCCCCCAGCAGCGGAGCCCAAGAGACCCAGTACTTC
abundance: NA; v_gene: TRBV9; j_gene: TRBJ1-1; d_gene: NA; CDR3aa: CASSVSTRRVTTEAFF; CDR3nt: TGTGCCAGCAGTGTATCAACGAGGCGCGTCACCACTGAAGCTTTCTTT
abundance: NA; v_gene: TRBV25-1; j_gene: TRBJ2-1; d_gene: NA; CDR3aa: CASSVSYNEQFF; CDR3nt: TGTGCCAGCAGTGTCAGTTACAATGAGCAGTTCTTC
abundance: NA; v_gene: TRBV16; j_gene: TRBJ1-4; d_gene: NA; CDR3aa: CASSPQATTNEKLFF; CDR3nt: TGTGCCAGCAGCCCACAAGCGACAACTAATGAAAAACTGTTTTTT
abundance: NA; v_gene: TRBV5-1; j_gene: TRBJ2-1; d_gene: TRBD1; CDR3aa: CASSRTGGAHNEQFF; CDR3nt: TGCGCCAGCAGCCGGACAGGGGGCGCCCACAATGAGCAGTTCTTC
abundance: NA; v_gene: TRBV7-9; j_gene: TRBJ2-3; d_gene: TRBD2; CDR3aa: CASSLVRMVAGGHTDTQYF; CDR3nt: TGTGCCAGCAGCTTAGTCCGGATGGTAGCGGGAGGGCACACAGATACGCAGTATTTT
abundance: NA; v_gene: TRBV7-8; j_gene: TRBJ2-6; d_gene: NA; CDR3aa: CASSRVTGGAGANVLTF; CDR3nt: TGTGCCAGCAGCCGCGTGACAGGTGGGGCAGGGGCCAACGTCCTGACTTTC
abundance: NA; v_gene: TRBV28; j_gene: TRBJ1-1; d_gene: NA; CDR3aa: CASSLLTSGNTEAFF; CDR3nt: TGTGCCAGCAGTTTATTGACATCGGGGAACACTGAAGCTTTCTTT
abundance: NA; v_gene: TRBV6-1; j_gene: TRBJ1-2; d_gene: TRBD1; CDR3aa: CASSRQGAEYRNYGYTF; CDR3nt: TGTGCCAGCAGTAGGCAGGGGGCCGAGTACAGGAACTATGGCTACACCTTC
abundance: NA; v_gene: TRBV9; j_gene: TRBJ2-1; d_gene: NA; CDR3aa: CASSVQEVRNEQFF; CDR3nt: TGTGCCAGCAGCGTCCAGGAGGTCAGAAATGAGCAGTTCTTC
abundance: NA; v_gene: TRBV4-1; j_gene: TRBJ1-2; d_gene: TRBD1; CDR3aa: CASSQVRQGGAGYGYTF; CDR3nt: TGCGCCAGCAGCCAAGTCCGACAGGGAGGAGCTGGCTATGGCTACACCTTC
abundance: NA; v_gene: TRBV12-3/TRBV12-4; j_gene: TRBJ2-3; d_gene: NA; CDR3aa: CASSFPPTDTQYF; CDR3nt: TGTGCCAGCAGTTTTCCCCCCACAGATACGCAGTATTTT
abundance: NA; v_gene: TRBV19; j_gene: TRBJ2-1; d_gene: NA; CDR3aa: CASKGPEISYNEQFF; CDR3nt: TGTGCCAGTAAAGGGCCCGAAATCTCCTACAATGAGCAGTTCTTC
abundance: once; v_gene: TRBV6-2/TRBV6-3; j_gene: TRBJ1-5; d_gene: NA; CDR3aa: CASSPTGTNQPQHF; CDR3nt: TGTGCCAGCAGCCCTACAGGGACCAATCAGCCCCAGCATTTT
abundance: NA; v_gene: TRBV27; j_gene: TRBJ2-1; d_gene: NA; CDR3aa: CASRPNMVDEQFF; CDR3nt: TGTGCCAGCAGACCTAACATGGTGGATGAGCAGTTCTTC
abundance: NA; v_gene: TRBV4-1; j_gene: TRBJ1-1; d_gene: TRBD1; CDR3aa: CASSHPQGADTEAFF; CDR3nt: TGCGCCAGCAGCCATCCACAGGGGGCGGACACTGAAGCTTTCTTT
abundance: NA; v_gene: TRBV7-9; j_gene: TRBJ2-7; d_gene: NA; CDR3aa: CASRSPSTGAPYEQYF; CDR3nt: TGTGCCAGCAGGTCCCCCTCTACGGGGGCTCCCTACGAGCAGTACTTC
abundance: NA; v_gene: TRBV12-3/TRBV12-4; j_gene: TRBJ1-1; d_gene: NA; CDR3aa: CASSLVRVTEAFF; CDR3nt: TGTGCCAGCAGCCTAGTACGAGTCACTGAAGCTTTCTTT
abundance: few; v_gene: TRBV9; j_gene: TRBJ2-7; d_gene: TRBD1; CDR3aa: CASSVRDRWLDEQYF; CDR3nt: TGTGCCAGCAGCGTCCGGGACAGGTGGCTGGACGAGCAGTACTTC
abundance: NA; v_gene: TRBV5-4; j_gene: TRBJ1-1; d_gene: NA; CDR3aa: CASGKGVTEAFF; CDR3nt: TGTGCCAGCGGGAAGGGAGTCACTGAAGCTTTCTTT
abundance: NA; v_gene: TRBV2; j_gene: TRBJ2-6; d_gene: NA; CDR3aa: CASSIPRDPLSSGANVLTF; CDR3nt: TGTGCCAGCAGTATTCCCCGGGACCCTCTTTCCTCTGGGGCCAACGTCCTGACTTTC
abundance: NA; v_gene: TRBV24-1; j_gene: TRBJ2-1; d_gene: NA; CDR3aa: CATSDPLVGLSYNEQFF; CDR3nt: TGTGCCACCAGTGATCCCCTGGTGGGACTTTCCTACAATGAGCAGTTCTTC
abundance: few; v_gene: TRBV5-1; j_gene: TRBJ2-1; d_gene: NA; CDR3aa: CASSLAPNGEQFF; CDR3nt: TGCGCCAGCAGCTTGGCCCCTAACGGGGAGCAGTTCTTC
abundance: NA; v_gene: TRBV4-3; j_gene: TRBJ2-3; d_gene: NA; CDR3aa: CASSQDLRLISNTDTQYF; CDR3nt: TGCGCCAGCAGCCAAGATCTTCGGCTTATCAGTAACACAGATACGCAGTATTTT
abundance: once; v_gene: TRBV7-9; j_gene: TRBJ1-2; d_gene: TRBD1; CDR3aa: CASSTPDRGDADGYTF; CDR3nt: TGTGCCAGCAGCACACCAGACAGGGGCGACGCCGATGGCTACACCTTC
abundance: NA; v_gene: TRBV19; j_gene: TRBJ2-7; d_gene: NA; CDR3aa: CASSAPDWDYEQYF; CDR3nt: TGTGCCAGTAGTGCCCCGGACTGGGACTACGAGCAGTACTTC
abundance: NA; v_gene: TRBV7-2; j_gene: TRBJ2-5; d_gene: TRBD1; CDR3aa: CAREGQGTQETQYF; CDR3nt: TGTGCCAGAGAGGGACAGGGGACCCAAGAGACCCAGTACTTC
abundance: NA; v_gene: TRBV12-3/TRBV12-4; j_gene: TRBJ2-5; d_gene: NA; CDR3aa: CASSFWDIQETQYF; CDR3nt: TGTGCCAGCAGTTTTTGGGATATCCAAGAGACCCAGTACTTC
abundance: NA; v_gene: TRBV9; j_gene: TRBJ1-5; d_gene: NA; CDR3aa: CASSVGGQVEQPQHF; CDR3nt: TGTGCCAGCAGCGTAGGGGGGCAGGTAGAACAGCCCCAGCATTTT
abundance: NA; v_gene: TRBV25-1; j_gene: TRBJ2-1; d_gene: NA; CDR3aa: CASRQGLSSYNEQFF; CDR3nt: TGTGCCAGCAGGCAGGGTTTGAGCTCCTACAATGAGCAGTTCTTC
abundance: NA; v_gene: TRBV19; j_gene: TRBJ2-1; d_gene: NA; CDR3aa: CASSIAGSSYNEQFF; CDR3nt: TGTGCCAGTAGTATAGCCGGGAGCTCCTACAATGAGCAGTTCTTC
abundance: NA; v_gene: TRBV5-6; j_gene: TRBJ2-7; d_gene: NA; CDR3aa: CASSLPGQDEQYF; CDR3nt: TGTGCCAGCAGCTTACCAGGGCAGGACGAGCAGTACTTC
abundance: NA; v_gene: TRBV6-2/TRBV6-3; j_gene: TRBJ2-1; d_gene: NA; CDR3aa: CASSKGLQGSYNEQFF; CDR3nt: TGTGCCAGCAGCAAGGGGTTACAGGGATCCTACAATGAGCAGTTCTTC
abundance: NA; v_gene: TRBV5-1; j_gene: TRBJ2-1; d_gene: NA; CDR3aa: CASSLISEPSYNEQFF; CDR3nt: TGCGCCAGCAGCTTAATTTCAGAACCCTCCTACAATGAGCAGTTCTTC
abundance: few; v_gene: TRBV5-4; j_gene: TRBJ2-6; d_gene: NA; CDR3aa: CASSLEGSGANVLTF; CDR3nt: TGTGCCAGCAGCTTGGAGGGCTCTGGGGCCAACGTCCTGACTTTC
abundance: NA; v_gene: TRBV3-1; j_gene: TRBJ2-7; d_gene: TRBD2; CDR3aa: CASSPPGVAGIYEQYF; CDR3nt: TGTGCCAGCAGCCCACCCGGGGTAGCGGGGATTTACGAGCAGTACTTC
abundance: NA; v_gene: TRBV28; j_gene: TRBJ2-1; d_gene: TRBD2; CDR3aa: CASSSRLAGLSYNEQFF; CDR3nt: TGTGCCAGCAGTTCCAGACTAGCGGGACTCTCCTACAATGAGCAGTTCTTC
abundance: NA; v_gene: TRBV7-9; j_gene: TRBJ2-1; d_gene: NA; CDR3aa: CASSPQAWAEQFF; CDR3nt: TGTGCCAGCAGCCCACAGGCGTGGGCGGAGCAGTTCTTC
abundance: NA; v_gene: TRBV4-1; j_gene: TRBJ1-1; d_gene: NA; CDR3aa: CASSQIQADSTEAFF; CDR3nt: TGCGCCAGCAGCCAAATACAGGCAGACTCCACTGAAGCTTTCTTT
abundance: NA; v_gene: TRBV5-1; j_gene: TRBJ2-3; d_gene: TRBD1; CDR3aa: CASIAQGASTDTQYF; CDR3nt: TGCGCCAGCATCGCACAGGGGGCAAGCACAGATACGCAGTATTTT
abundance: NA; v_gene: TRBV29-1; j_gene: TRBJ1-3; d_gene: NA; CDR3aa: CSVVGHKTGNTIYF; CDR3nt: TGCAGCGTTGTCGGACACAAGACTGGAAACACCATATATTTT